Each of the 9 T cell receptor beta chains below was sequenced from the same sample in a study of blood T cell repertoires in COVID-19. Repertoires were generated with immunoSEQ multiplex PCR, while TCRdb's copy carries only in-frame clones and drops some. This sample has tens of thousands of clones, with roughly 90% found just once. The material sequenced was peripheral blood. All receptors come from a human donor with active COVID-19. The donor label of this sample is uncertain.

The rearrangement uses TRBV21-1 and TRBJ2-5; TRBD1 is taken as the D call from the table, unchecked against the DNA. TRBV21-1 is a known pseudogene. This CDR3 is 17 amino acids long. Here the CDR3 reads CASSKAINRGCRETQYF. CDR3 sequence (DNA): TGTGCCAGCAGCAAAGCTATAAACAGGGGGTGTCGTGAGACCCAGTACTTC.

This sequence joins TRBV28 and TRBJ1-4; no firm D call. The CDR3 has 13 residues. V gave up 3 bases and J gave up 7 bases, with 9 bases separating them. In germline, CDR1 is MDHEN, CDR2 SYDVKM. Written as DNA, the CDR3 is TGTGCCAGCAGTTTGTCCGGGAGTGAAAAACTGTTTTTT. Translation gives CASSLSGSEKLFF.

V and J are TRBV19 and TRBJ2-2; maybe TRBD2 (7 bases). From germline, CDR1 is LNHDA and CDR2 SQIVND (reference sequence). The CDR3 has 16 amino acids. Trimming removed 6 bases from V and 9 bases from J, with 23 bases in between. CDR3 loop: CASRALGGGPSRELFF. In nucleotides, the CDR3 is TGTGCCAGTAGAGCGTTAGGGGGGGGCCCCTCCCGGGAGCTGTTTTTT. Full variable domain (remainder filled in from reference TRBV19 and TRBJ2-2): DGGITQSPKYLFRKEGQNVTLSCEQNLNHDAMYWYRQDPGQGLRLIYYSQIVNDFQKGDIAEGYSVSREKKESFPLTVTSAQKNPTAFYLCASRALGGGPSRELFFGEGSRLTVL.

The chain has TRBV7-6 and TRBJ2-3, with 10 bases identical to TRBD2. The CDR3 spans 16 residues. V lost 5 bases, J lost 1 base, and 6 bases stayed unmatched. The germline CDR1 and CDR2 sequences are SGHVS and FNYEAQ. CDR3 nucleotide sequence: TGTGCCAGCAGCAAGGAAGGGACTAGCGGCACAGATACGCAGTATTTT. It encodes CASSKEGTSGTDTQYF.

This clone was recorded a few times. J is TRBJ1-1 and V is TRBV5-4; 7 bases agree with TRBD1. This CDR3 has 16 amino acids. The germline CDR1 and CDR2 sequences are SGHNT and YYREEE (reference sequence). V lost 0 bases, J lost 1 base, and 6 bases stayed unmatched. The CDR3 coding sequence is TGTGCCAGCAGCTTGGGACAGGGTGGCGGGAACACTGAAGCTTTCTTT. This sequence encodes CASSLGQGGGNTEAFF.

The gene calls are TRBV6-5 and TRBJ2-7; possible D gene TRBD2, 5 bases. Germline V CDR1 and CDR2: MNHEY, SVGAGI. Trimming left V 6 bases short and J 4 bases short, with 13 bases between. The CDR3 has 13 amino acids. The CDR3 region is CASRGLNTYEQYF. The DNA of the CDR3 is TGTGCCAGCAGAGGACTCAATACGTACGAGCAGTACTTC.

V and J are TRBV7-9 and TRBJ2-1, with TRBD2 matching 8 bases. V lost 6 bases and J lost 1; bases outside the gene matches: 17. This CDR3 spans 19 amino acids. Germline CDR1 is SEHNR and CDR2 is FQNEAQ (reference sequence). The CDR3 nucleotides are TGTGCCAGCAGGGGAAGCGGACTAGCCTTATCCCGGTCCTACAATGAGCAGTTCTTC. This encodes CASRGSGLALSRSYNEQFF.

This chain links TRBV12-3 or TRBV12-4 with TRBJ1-1, with D possibly matching TRBD1 (5 bases). CDR3 length equals 13 residues. V was clipped by 3 bases and J by 5 bases, with 10 bases between them. The CDR3 loop reads CASSLGGSTEAFF. The CDR3 region has the DNA TGTGCCAGCAGTTTGGGGGGTTCGACTGAAGCTTTCTTT.

This chain joins TRBV11-2 and TRBJ2-5, with D maybe TRBD1 (6 bases). V lost 4 bases, J lost 5 bases, and 14 bases lay in between. CDR1 is SGHAT and CDR2 is FQNNGV in the germline V gene. The CDR3 totals 14 residues. The CDR3 bases are TGTGCCAGCAGCTGGGACATCCTCGGGGAGACCCAGTACTTC. Translating it yields CASSWDILGETQYF.